One and the same sample provided the 10 T cell receptor beta chains below, sequenced in a study of T cell responses to AZD1222 COVID-19 vaccine (dated by TCRdb to 2020 to 2022). The sample's time point, from its label and the paper: baseline before first vaccination. The library relied on the immunoSEQ multiplex PCR assay. Sourced from immuneACCESS, this table was stored by TCRdb with only in-frame sequences that have V and J called. A share of the clones is absent; for the studies checked, an unresolved V gene accounts for under half, and the remainder has no known explanation. The sample table contains under 95,000 clones; only one count was recorded for 80% to 90% of them. Roughly 15% of the sample is in the top ten clones. This sample comprised peripheral blood, obtained on day 0 of AZD1222 vaccination. The receptors shown here come from an adult in good health.

The gene calls are TRBV11-3 and TRBJ2-3; 7 nucleotides match TRBD1. The CDR3 is made up of 14 amino acids. Germline CDR1 and CDR2: SGHNT and YENEEA. V was clipped by 1 base and J by 4 bases; unmatched bases: 2. The CDR3 sequence: CASSLAGQADTQYF. DNA for the CDR3: TGTGCCAGCAGCTTAGCCGGACAGGCAGATACGCAGTATTTT.

J is TRBJ2-7 and V is TRBV19; 9 bases fit TRBD2. The V gene end was trimmed by 7 bases and the J gene end by 3 bases; junction bases not matched to a gene: 7. This CDR3 has 14 amino acids. The germline gives CDR1 LNHDA, CDR2 SQIVND (reference sequence). The CDR3 nucleotides are TGTGCCAGTAAGCCTAGCGGGATGGTCTACGAGCAGTACTTC. It encodes CASKPSGMVYEQYF.

The rearrangement joins TRBV4-1 to TRBJ1-2; perhaps TRBD1 as D (5 bases). The CDR3 sequence is 16 residues long. Germline loops: CDR1 MGHRA, CDR2 YSYEKL. Deletions cut 0 bases from V and 4 bases from J, with 15 bases between. The CDR3 region is CASSQDWPGSGYGYTF. The CDR3 DNA sequence: TGCGCCAGCAGCCAAGATTGGCCAGGGTCGGGCTATGGCTACACCTTC.

The chain recombines TRBV28 with TRBJ1-4; the D is unclear. The CDR3 covers 12 residues. Trimming shortened V by 6 bases and J by 4 bases, and 6 bases separated the two germline ends. Germline assignment: CDR1 MDHEN and CDR2 SYDVKM. CDR3 region: CASREVNEKLFF. In DNA form, the CDR3 reads TGTGCCAGCAGGGAGGTTAATGAAAAACTGTTTTTT.

The chain joins TRBV25-1 to TRBJ1-2; TRBD1 agrees at 9 bases. Germline V lookup: CDR1 MGHDK, CDR2 SYGVNS. V lost 0 bases, J lost 4 bases, and 6 bases stayed unmatched. This CDR3 is 16 amino acids long. CDR3 DNA: TGTGCCAGCAGTGAATATACAGGGGGCGCGATCTATGGCTACACCTTC. It yields the protein CASSEYTGGAIYGYTF.

The chain employs TRBV18 and TRBJ2-2; D call uncertain. V lost 4 bases, J lost 2 bases, and 14 bases lay in between. The CDR3 is made up of 16 amino acids. Germline V gene lookup returns CDR1 KGHSH and CDR2 LQKENI. The CDR3 is CASSHALILNTGELFF. CDR3 in DNA: TGTGCCAGCTCACACGCATTAATATTAAACACCGGGGAGCTGTTTTTT.

V usage is TRBV2 and J usage is TRBJ1-1, with 8 bases fitting TRBD1. Germline CDR1 is SNHLY and CDR2 is FYNNEI. This CDR3 is built from 16 residues. V lost 3 bases to trimming and J lost 4 bases; unmatched junction nucleotides: 10. Here the CDR3 reads CASSDTPGGPSTEAFF. Written as DNA, the CDR3 is TGTGCCAGCAGTGACACCCCAGGGGGCCCGAGCACTGAAGCTTTCTTT.

V is TRBV28 and J is TRBJ2-5, with 7 bases aligning to TRBD2. The germline V gene has CDR1 MDHEN and CDR2 SYDVKM. The V segment lost 3 bases and the J segment 6 bases; nucleotides outside the gene matches: 7. The CDR3 loop spans 14 amino acids. In DNA, the CDR3 is TGTGCCAGCAGTTTCTCTAGCGGCCCGAAGACCCAGTACTTC. Encoded protein: CASSFSSGPKTQYF.

The chain links TRBV10-3 to TRBJ2-1, with D hard to call. Trimming removed 3 bases from V and 0 bases from J, with 6 bases in between. The germline V gene has CDR1 ENHRY and CDR2 SYGVKD. The CDR3 is made up of 14 amino acids. The DNA of the CDR3 is TGTGCCATCAGTGATGAAAGCTCCTACAATGAGCAGTTCTTC. Protein: CAISDESSYNEQFF.

The V and J genes are TRBV28 and TRBJ1-2, with D possibly TRBD1 on 6 matching bases. CDR1 is MDHEN, CDR2 SYDVKM, per germline. CDR3 size: 12 residues. V lost 8 bases and J 4 bases, leaving 11 bases between the germline ends. Written as DNA, the CDR3 is TGTGCCAGCGATACAGGGACCTATGGCTACACCTTC. This codes for CASDTGTYGYTF.